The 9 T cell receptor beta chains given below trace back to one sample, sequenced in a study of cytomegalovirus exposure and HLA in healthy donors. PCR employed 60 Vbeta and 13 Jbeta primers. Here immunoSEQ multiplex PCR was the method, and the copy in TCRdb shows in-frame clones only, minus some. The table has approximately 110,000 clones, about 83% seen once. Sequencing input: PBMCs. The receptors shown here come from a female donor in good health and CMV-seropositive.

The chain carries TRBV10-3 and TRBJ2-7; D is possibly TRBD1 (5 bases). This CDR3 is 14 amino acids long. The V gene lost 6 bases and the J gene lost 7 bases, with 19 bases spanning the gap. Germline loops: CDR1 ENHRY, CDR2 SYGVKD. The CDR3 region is CAISPVSWGQEQYF. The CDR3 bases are TGTGCCATCAGCCCGGTCTCTTGGGGCCAGGAGCAGTACTTC.

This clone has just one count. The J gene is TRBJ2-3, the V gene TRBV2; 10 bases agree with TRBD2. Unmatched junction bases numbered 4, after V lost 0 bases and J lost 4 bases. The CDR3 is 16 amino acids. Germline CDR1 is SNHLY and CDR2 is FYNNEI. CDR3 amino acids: CASSEASLAGADTQYF. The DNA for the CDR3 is TGTGCCAGCAGTGAAGCAAGCCTAGCGGGGGCAGATACGCAGTATTTT.

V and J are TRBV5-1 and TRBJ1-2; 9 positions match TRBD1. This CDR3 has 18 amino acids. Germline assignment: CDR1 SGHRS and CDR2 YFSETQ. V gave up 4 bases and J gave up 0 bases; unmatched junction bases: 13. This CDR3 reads CASSPIVGQGAPNYGYTF. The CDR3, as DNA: TGCGCCAGCAGCCCCATAGTGGGACAGGGAGCCCCTAACTATGGCTACACCTTC.

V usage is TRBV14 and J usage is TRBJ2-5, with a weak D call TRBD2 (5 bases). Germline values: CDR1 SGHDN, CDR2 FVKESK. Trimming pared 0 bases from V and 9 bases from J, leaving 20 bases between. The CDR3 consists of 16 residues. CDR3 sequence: CASSQEGRRRPRPQYF. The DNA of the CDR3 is TGTGCCAGCAGCCAAGAGGGGAGACGGAGGCCCAGGCCCCAGTACTTC. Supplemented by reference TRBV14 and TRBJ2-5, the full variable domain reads EAGVTQFPSHSVIEKGQTVTLRCDPISGHDNLYWYRRVMGKEIKFLLHFVKESKQDESGMPNNRFLAERTGGTYSTLKVQPAELEDSGVYFCASSQEGRRRPRPQYFGPGTRLLVL.

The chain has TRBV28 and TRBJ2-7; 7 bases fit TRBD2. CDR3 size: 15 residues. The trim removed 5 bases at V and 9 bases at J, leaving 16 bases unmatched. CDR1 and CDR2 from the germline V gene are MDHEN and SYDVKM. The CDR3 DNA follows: TGTGCCAGCAGTCCTTCTAGCGGTCTACGAGAATGGCAGTACTTC. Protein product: CASSPSSGLREWQYF.

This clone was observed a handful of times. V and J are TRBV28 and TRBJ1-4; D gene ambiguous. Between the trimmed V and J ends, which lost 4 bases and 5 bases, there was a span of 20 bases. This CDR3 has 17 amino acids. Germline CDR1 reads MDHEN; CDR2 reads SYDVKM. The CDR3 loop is CASSSLPGVPENEKLFF. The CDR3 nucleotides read TGTGCCAGCAGTTCTCTTCCGGGAGTCCCGGAGAATGAAAAACTGTTTTTT.

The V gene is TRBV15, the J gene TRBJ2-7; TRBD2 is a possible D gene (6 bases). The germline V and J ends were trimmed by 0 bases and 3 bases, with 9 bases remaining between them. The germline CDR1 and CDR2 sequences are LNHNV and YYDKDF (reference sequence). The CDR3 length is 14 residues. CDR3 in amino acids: CATSREAGNYEQYF. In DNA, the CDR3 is TGTGCCACCAGCAGAGAGGCGGGAAACTACGAGCAGTACTTC.

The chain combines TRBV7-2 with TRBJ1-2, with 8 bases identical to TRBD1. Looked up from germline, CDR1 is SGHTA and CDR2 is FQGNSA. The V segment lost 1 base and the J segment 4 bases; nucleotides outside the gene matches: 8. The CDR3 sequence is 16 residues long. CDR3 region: CASSLDGTGRSYGYTF. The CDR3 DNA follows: TGTGCCAGCAGCTTAGATGGGACAGGACGCAGCTATGGCTACACCTTC.

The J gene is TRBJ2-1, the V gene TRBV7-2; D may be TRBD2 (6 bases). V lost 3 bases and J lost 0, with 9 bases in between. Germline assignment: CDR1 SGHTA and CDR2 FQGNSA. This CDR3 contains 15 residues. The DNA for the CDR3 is TGTGCCAGCAGCTTCGCGGGGTTCTCCTACAATGAGCAGTTCTTC. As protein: CASSFAGFSYNEQFF.